This TCR beta chain was captured in a study of blood T cell repertoires in COVID-19. This table comes from immunoSEQ multiplex PCR, and its TCRdb copy is limited to in-frame clones, with some not included. The data show hundreds of thousands of clones, around 92% seen once. Sequenced: PBMCs or T cells enriched from blood (not recorded which). The TCR sequence derives from a woman in her twenties or thirties with acute COVID-19.

CDR3 in DNA: TGCAGCGTTGAAGCCGGCAGGGGGGAGACCCAGTACTTC. As protein: CSVEAGRGETQYF. The rearrangement uses TRBV29-1 and TRBJ2-5; 7 nucleotides agree with TRBD1. CDR3 length: 13 residues. Germline CDR1 is SQVTM and CDR2 is ANQGSEA. After removal of 1 base from V and 5 bases from J, the junction contained 4 bases not matched to a gene.